This T cell receptor beta chain was found in a study of Ad26.COV2.S vaccination and SARS-CoV-2 variants. Treatment here: around 19 received Ad26.COV2.S at low or high dose, single or two shots; about 5 received placebo; per-sample allocation not given. All samples were drawn on day 63, counting from the first vaccine or placebo injection. The CDR3 is 13 amino acids. V was pared by 4 bases and J by 1 base, with 6 bases between. CDR1 SGHDN and CDR2 FVKESK come from the germline V gene. Of note for this clone: Its cognate antigen is unknown.

Study-level findings and limits: Relative to placebo recipients, vaccine recipients exhibited elevated spike-specific TCR breadth.

TCRdb keeps only in-frame clones here, not all; method: immunoSEQ multiplex PCR. The repertoire holds approximately 410,000 clones, with 92% as singletons. The chain joins TRBV14 to TRBJ2-3; D perhaps matches TRBD1 (5 bases). Here the sequenced sample was peripheral blood, taken in a trial of Ad26.COV2.S vaccine versus placebo. This clonotype was obtained from a person aged 18-65 years who received the Ad26.COV2.S COVID-19 vaccine or a placebo. This CDR3 reads CASSPQGTDTQYF. CDR3 bases: TGTGCCAGCAGCCCACAGGGCACAGATACGCAGTATTTT.